The following is a T cell receptor (beta chain) sequence with its context. Its antigen remains unknown. The sample belongs to a study of T cell repertoires in cytomegalovirus infection. About the study: HLA-B-restricted CMV epitopes that are well studied were used alongside recently identified HLA-C-restricted ones. Shared public TCR beta signatures pointed to both CMV infection and a matching HLA type. Findings and caveats of the study: Cumulative frequency of public TCR beta families picked out carriers of CMV plus the relevant HLA. The ex vivo response was dominated by HLA-C-restricted CMV-specific TCR beta clonotypes.

TCRdb re-analysed the reads in MiXCR, keeping a single row per CDR3 protein. The sample records under 850,000 distinct CDR3 sequences, roughly 33% being singletons. The CDR3 has 12 residues. Trimming removed 4 bases from V and 10 bases from J, with 13 bases in between. Germline CDR1 reads LGHDT; CDR2 reads YNNKEL (reference sequence). The clonotype was recovered from a human donor in good health (CMV status not recorded). Some clones in this sample may be carry-over from other donors' samples. The sequencing used cultured PBMCs, collected from culture after CMV antigen stimulation. V gene TRBV3-1 combines with J gene TRBJ1-1, with D tentatively TRBD1 (6 bases). The CDR3 DNA reads as TGTGCCAGCAGCCTCGGGGGGGCTTTAGCTTTCTTT. Its protein is CASSLGGALAFF.